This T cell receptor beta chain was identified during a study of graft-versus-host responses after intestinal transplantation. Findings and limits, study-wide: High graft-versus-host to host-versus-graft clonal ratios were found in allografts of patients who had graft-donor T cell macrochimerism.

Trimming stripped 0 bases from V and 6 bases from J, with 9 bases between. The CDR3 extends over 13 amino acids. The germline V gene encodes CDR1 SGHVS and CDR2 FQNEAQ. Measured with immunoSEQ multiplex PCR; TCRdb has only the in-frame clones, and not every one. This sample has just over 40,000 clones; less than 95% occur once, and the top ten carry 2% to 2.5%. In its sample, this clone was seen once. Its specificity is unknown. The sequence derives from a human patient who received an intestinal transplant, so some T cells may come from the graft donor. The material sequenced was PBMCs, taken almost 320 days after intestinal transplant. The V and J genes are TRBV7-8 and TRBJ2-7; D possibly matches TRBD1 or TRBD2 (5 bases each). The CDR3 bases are TGTGCCAGCAGCTTAGCGCAAGGGACCGAGCAGTACTTC. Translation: CASSLAQGTEQYF.